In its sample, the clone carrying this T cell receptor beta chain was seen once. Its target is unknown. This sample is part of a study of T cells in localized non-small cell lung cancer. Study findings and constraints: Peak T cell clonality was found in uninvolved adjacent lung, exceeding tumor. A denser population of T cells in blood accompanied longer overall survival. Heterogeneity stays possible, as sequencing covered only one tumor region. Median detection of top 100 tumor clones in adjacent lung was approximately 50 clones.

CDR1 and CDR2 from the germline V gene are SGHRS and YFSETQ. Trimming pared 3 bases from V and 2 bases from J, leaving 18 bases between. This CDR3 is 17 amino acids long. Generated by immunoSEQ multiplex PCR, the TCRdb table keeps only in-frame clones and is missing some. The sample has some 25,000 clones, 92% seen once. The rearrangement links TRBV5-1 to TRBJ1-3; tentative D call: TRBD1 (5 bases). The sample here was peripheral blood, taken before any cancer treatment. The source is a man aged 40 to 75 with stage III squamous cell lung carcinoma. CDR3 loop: CASSSSTVVGAGNTIYF. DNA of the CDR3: TGCGCCAGCAGCTCGTCCACCGTGGTAGGGGCTGGAAACACCATATATTTT.